This section outlines one TCR beta chain sequence together with its context. This specimen belongs to a study of blood T cell repertoires in COVID-19. Study background: PBMCs, B-cell-depleted T cells, or T cells provided the cDNA or gDNA that made up the material.

Trimming took off 1 base at V and 4 bases at J, with 11 bases between the two ends. The CDR3 runs 16 residues. Germline CDR1 LGHDT, CDR2 YNNKEL (reference sequence). Authors' data handling: Amplified reference gene primers provided the basis for estimating nucleated cell counts. The repertoire was sequenced with immunoSEQ multiplex PCR; TCRdb's copy has only in-frame clones and lacks some. That table furnishes V, J and clone size, whereas the DNA furnished D and trimming. Of about 210,000 clones in the sample, approximately 90% were seen once. The study drew participants aged about 18 to 89 years from 24 US areas.

What was sequenced was PBMCs or T cells enriched from blood (not recorded which). The clonotype originates from a man aged 30 to 45 who had recovered from COVID-19. This chain joins TRBV3-1 (or the pseudogene TRBV3-2) and TRBJ1-6; the D is unclear. In DNA form, the CDR3 reads TGTGCCAGCAGCCAAGTTTTCAGGATTTATAATTCACCCCTCCACTTT. It encodes CASSQVFRIYNSPLHF.